One T cell receptor (beta chain) is described in this entry. Its antigen is still unknown. PCR used 60 Vbeta primers and 13 Jbeta primers. Clones were sequenced by immunoSEQ multiplex PCR, and TCRdb holds only the in-frame ones, with some missing. The table records hundreds of thousands of clones, around 79% of them present only once. The sample is drawn from a study of cytomegalovirus exposure and HLA in healthy donors. Donors sampled were nominally healthy, though unrecorded immune exposures were likely. The CDR3 totals 13 residues. Looked up from germline, CDR1 is LGHNA and CDR2 is YNFKEQ. Trimming cost V 5 bases and J 4 bases, with 9 bases left between them. Study results and caveats: It was assumed in the presence/absence analyses that sequencing depth was roughly uniform across donors.

Sequencing input: PBMCs. The rearrangement uses TRBV4-2 and TRBJ2-1; D may be TRBD2 (6 bases). The TCR comes from a male donor in good health and CMV-seronegative. The CDR3 here is CASSLEGYNEQFF. Written as DNA, the CDR3 is TGTGCCAGCAGCTTGGAGGGGTACAATGAGCAGTTCTTC.